The present entry profiles one T cell receptor (beta chain) with its context. Its antigen remains undetermined. No base qualities exist here, and no much larger clone lies one base off it. The germline V gene supplies CDR1 SNHLY and CDR2 FYNNEI. The CDR3 goes from the cysteine to the phenylalanine over 15 residues. Only the CDR3 DNA is retained, 45 bases long and in frame from the first base. At the junction V is shortened by 6 bases and J by 9 bases; bases outside the gene matches: 6. This sample was included in a study of shared clonotypes between healthy human individuals (TCRdb year 2020). Regarding the research as a whole: A couple of women and three men aged 18 to 49 years were included in the cohort. For each donor, CD4 naive and CD4 memory were each given three plates, CD8 naive was given two plates, and CD8 memory was given one plate. To estimate repertoire size and how much clonotypes are shared between individuals, the study performed deep sequencing of blood TCR repertoires from roughly five healthy adults. To increase sequencing depth and limit assay-specific biases, TCR repertoire library preparation and sequencing were carried out by different laboratories using diverse techniques. Per donor, leukapheresis produced somewhere between about 0.85 and 10 billion PBMCs. Overall study results and their limits: Because the study included only a small number of donors, the genetic and exposure-history diversity represented was limited. Estimated clonotype richness was generally larger for naive than for memory subsets. When several donors were compared, the shared fraction of clonotypes was 5% to 6.5% for naive CD4, 3% to 4% for naive CD8, 2% to 2.5% for memory CD4, and approximately 0.4% for memory CD8. Based on pairwise subsampling, the degree of clonotype sharing among donors was expected to be affected by sequencing depth. Incomplete sequencing was indicated by rarefaction of sorted-subset datasets, despite the large sequencing depth. Clonotypes shared by all four sorted-subset donors showed higher generation probabilities than non-shared clonotypes. Sampling was restricted to blood, and TCR repertoires in tissues likely differ from the TCR repertoires found in blood.

TCR CDR3 regions were amplified from genomic DNA by multiplex PCR using the deep immunoSEQ assay. Extracted genomic DNA from each cell subset was spread evenly across all wells of several immunoSEQ 96-well plates, with each plate serving as a replicate. For sorted subsets, each replicate PCR was loaded with roughly 190 ng genomic DNA, equivalent to some 27,000 T cell genomes. Purified libraries were measured with a Qubit 3.0 fluorometer, size-checked on a Bioanalyzer 2100, and measured again with the KAPA Library Quantification kit. Each immunoSEQ 96-well plate was sequenced on its own single-read 150-cycle Illumina NextSeq 550 flow cell. The paper's processing steps were these. Because the immunoSEQ output held only junctional sequences and lacked quality scores, the filtering could not match the filtering applied to full-length reads. To assign V/J genes and CDR3, sequences were annotated against IMGT germline references using PyIR, a Python wrapper for IgBLAST v1.9. Reads were filtered out if the reads had weak V/J assignments (E-value above 1e-6), no CDR3, stop codons, out-of-frame junctions, or ambiguous translated residues. V3J clonotypes were defined by identical inferred V gene, J gene, and CDR3 amino acid sequence. Percentage overlap between repertoires was calculated by dividing the number of shared unique clonotypes by the size of the smaller repertoire. Richness of each repertoire was evaluated using RTK rarefaction, the Chao1 estimator, and Recon v2.1 estimates of unobserved clonotypes. For all TCRbeta clonotypes obtained by the gDNA method from a handful of donors, generation probabilities were computed with OLGA. TCRdb limited this immuneACCESS table to in-frame rearrangements with V and J called. A share of clones is missing; checked studies link under half to unresolved V genes, and the rest is unexplained. The V and J calls and clone size are taken from that table; D and trimming were inferred from the DNA. A total of 1,500,000 or so clones appear in this sample, roughly 96% of them only once. The top ten constitute roughly 1.2% of the sample.

The donors were healthy, HIV-negative adults who had no recently reported acute infections or vaccinations. Every donor was a Caucasian adult living in Nashville, Tennessee, USA. Magnetic negative selection was used to enrich CD4+ T cells, after which naive cells were positively selected on CD45RA and the negative fraction became the memory subset. After blood collection by leukapheresis, PBMCs were isolated using Ficoll-Histopaque density gradient centrifugation and then cryopreserved in the vapor phase of liquid nitrogen. Analytical flow cytometry was used to check the purity and quantity of each magnetically sorted T cell population. Genomic DNA was isolated from every sorted fraction and measured by UV absorbance on a Nanodrop 2000c.

The sequencing input was naive CD4+ T cells sorted from blood. Per the publication, the cell subset or site label means: CD45RA+ positively selected. This TCR was recovered from a man between 25 and 39 years old in good health. The receptor chain draws on TRBV2 and TRBJ2-1; TRBD2 fits 15 bases in the junction. Here the CDR3 is given as CASRERTSGRGEQFF. The DNA sequence is TGTGCCAGCAGGGAAAGGACTAGCGGGAGGGGTGAGCAGTTCTTC.